Here is one T cell receptor beta chain with its context. The specificity of this receptor is unknown. Within one base of it there is no much larger clone, and no base qualities were kept. These data are taken from a study of blood T cells in healthy people across ages (dated by TCRdb to 2014 to 2015). Context from the whole study: In model experiments, template switching captured roughly one uniquely barcoded TCR beta cDNA molecule for every two T cells. For two donors (one aged 18 to 30 and one aged 80 or older), the study analyzed two additional independent replicas of 1 million unique cDNA reads from the same blood draw. To avoid experimental bias, donors of different ages were randomly spread across the sequencing lanes. To track age-related changes in TCR beta repertoire diversity, the study relied on deep sequencing normalized with unique cDNA molecular identifiers. The donors were divided into four age groups: young (average about 15 years), middle-aged (roughly 40), aged (about 60) and long-lived (82). The investigation overall reported the following: Observed TCR beta diversity correlated strongly with the percentage of naive T cells measured by flow cytometry. The CMV infection status of donors was not known, potentially confounding age-related changes in expanded clonotypes. Total diversity estimates from one million sequenced T cells were considered lower bounds and underestimates. Observed TCR beta diversity per million T cells fell roughly linearly with age, and a significant reduction was already apparent by age around 44. The long-lived group showed more naive CD4+ T cells, fewer expanded clones and increased TCR diversity than the aged group, suggesting age selection. Because profiling used bulk unsorted PBMCs, naive and antigen-experienced compartments could not be compared conclusively.

The CDR3 covers 15 residues, taking in both the cysteine and the phenylalanine. Only the CDR3 region is kept as DNA, spanning 45 bases read in frame from base 1. The germline V gene specifies LGHNA as CDR1 and YSLEER as CDR2. V is cut by 0 bases and J by 5 bases, and the space between the germline ends is 12 bases. Libraries were made using 5' RACE. This sample was sequenced with an Illumina HiSeq 2500. A second PCR of about 7 to 12 cycles was run with a J-beta primer mix and a sample-barcoded 5' primer. A unique molecular identifier was introduced onto each TCR beta cDNA molecule by a template-switch 5' adaptor carrying 12 random nucleotides. Each sample yielded at least 2.5 million CDR3-containing paired-end reads. The Mint cDNA synthesis kit, primed by a TRBC-specific oligonucleotide, was used to synthesize first-strand cDNA from all RNA. After uracil-DNA glycosylase treatment, a first 18-cycle PCR used universal primers M1SS and BC2_uni_R on all cDNA. As for how the authors treated the data: Normalization of each sample was performed by random selection of 1 million high-quality reads, each carrying a distinct molecular identifier. Reads sharing molecular identifiers were discarded rather than binned into consensus sequences. MiTCR, set to a Q25 quality threshold and the strictest error-elimination algorithm, was used for CDR3 identification, clonotype clustering and error correction. A nonparametric unseen species model with Euler transformation was used to estimate lower-bound total TCR beta diversity. The raw public reads went through TCRdb reprocessing: fastp at Q25, MiXCR clone calling, in-frame beta chains kept. Rows are unified per CDR3 protein, each entry keeping the most common DNA and genes. The V and J calls reflect TCRdb's pipeline rather than the authors' work. In this sample the table shows some 1,500,000 distinct CDR3 sequences, 35% to 45% of which occur a single time. Clones ranked in the top ten supply around 4% of the sample.

Systemically healthy Caucasian individuals from Russia, 39 in total and aged roughly 6 to 95 years, were included as donors. Each donor gave 8.5 to 10 milliliters of peripheral blood, collected into EDTA-treated Vacutainer tubes. Ficoll-Paque density-gradient centrifugation was used to isolate PBMCs, with at least 6 million obtained per sample. Trizol reagent was used to extract total RNA from PBMCs, with at least 5 micrograms per sample. For every donor, an aliquot of PBMCs went through flow cytometry to measure the percentages of naive CD45RAhigh/CD27high T cells. The V and J genes are TRBV4-3 and TRBJ2-3; the D region possibly corresponds to TRBD2 (6 bases align). This receptor was obtained from a woman aged 18-35 years in good health. The sequencing input was blood. Read as DNA, the sequence is TGCGCCAGCAGCCAAGATCCGGGGCGGGGAGATACGCAGTATTTT. Its translation is CASSQDPGRGDTQYF.